The 29 T cell receptor beta chains given below trace back to one sample, sequenced in a study of T cells in Graves' hyperthyroidism and ophthalmopathy. Researchers amplified the TCR beta CDR3 regions from RNA transcripts. An initial round of RT-PCR targeting the TCR CDR3 relied on the HTBI primer set. TCRdb passed the multiplex PCR reads through MiXCR, listing each CDR3 protein once. The table records 530,000 or so distinct CDR3 sequences, roughly 46% of them present only once. The sequenced sample consisted of peripheral blood or thyroid tissue (not recorded which). The receptors shown here come from a woman younger than 35 with Graves' hyperthyroidism.

As regards this clonotype: At one boundary the junction diverges from the germline segment, which might be a read error. The J gene is TRBJ2-7, the V gene TRBV7-9; TRBD1 agrees at 7 bases. CDR1 is SEHNR and CDR2 is FQNEAQ in the germline V gene (reference sequence). The CDR3 sequence is 14 residues long. CDR3 DNA sequence: TGTGCCAGCAGCGAATCCAGGGGGTCCGGGGAGCTGTACTTC. Protein product: CASSESRGSGELYF.

This clonotype was observed a handful of times. This rearrangement joins TRBV29-1 to TRBJ2-3, with D hard to call. The CDR3 is made up of 15 amino acids. Germline loops: CDR1 SQVTM, CDR2 ANQGSEA. V was pared by 4 bases and J by 0 bases, with 14 bases between. CDR3 protein: CSVGILFPSTDTQYF. CDR3 DNA sequence: TGCAGCGTTGGAATTCTGTTTCCTAGCACAGATACGCAGTATTTT.

The CDR3 loop reads CASSFRSGAQYF. CDR3 DNA sequence: TGTGCCAGCAGTTTTAGAAGTGGAGCGCAGTATTTT. The chain is built from TRBV12-3 or TRBV12-4 and TRBJ2-3; no reliable D call. The CDR3 covers 12 residues. The V gene lost 3 bases and the J gene lost 10 bases, with 11 bases spanning the gap.

This clonotype was seen a few times. This chain uses TRBV3-1 with TRBJ1-4; D unresolved. Trimming removed 0 bases at V and 4 bases at J, with 9 bases between. Germline assignment: CDR1 LGHDT and CDR2 YNNKEL (reference sequence). This CDR3 has 15 amino acids. The DNA of the CDR3 is TGTGCCAGCAGCCAAGATCGGCAGGTTAATGAAAAACTGTTTTTT. The encoded protein is CASSQDRQVNEKLFF.

This chain joins TRBV15 and TRBJ1-5; D not certain. Germline V gives CDR1 LNHNV, CDR2 YYDKDF (reference sequence). The V end lost 0 bases, the J end lost 11 bases, and 11 bases lay between the germline ends. This CDR3 contains 13 residues. The CDR3 loop is CATSRDGLETQHF. As DNA, the CDR3 is TGTGCCACCAGCAGAGATGGTTTGGAGACCCAGCATTTT.

This clonotype was recorded at least ten times. The chain carries TRBV20-1 and TRBJ1-5; 9 bases match TRBD1. Germline V gene sequence: CDR1 DFQATT, CDR2 SNEGSKA (reference sequence). V gave up 0 bases and J gave up 4 bases; unmatched junction bases: 4. The CDR3 totals 15 residues. The CDR3 reads CSARDPGQGNQPQHF. For the CDR3, the DNA is TGCAGTGCTAGAGACCCGGGACAGGGAAATCAGCCCCAGCATTTT.

This chain joins TRBV19 and TRBJ1-2, with D tentatively TRBD1 (6 bases). The CDR3 sequence is 14 residues long. From germline, CDR1 is LNHDA and CDR2 SQIVND (reference sequence). V lost 3 bases and J lost 6, with 14 bases in between. Here the CDR3 reads CASSMSGGGHGYTF. In DNA form, the CDR3 reads TGTGCCAGTAGTATGAGTGGAGGGGGGCATGGCTACACCTTC.

At least ten counts were recorded for this clonotype. The J gene is TRBJ1-2, the V gene TRBV11-2; a weak D match, TRBD1 (5 bases). This CDR3 spans 14 amino acids. V lost 0 bases to trimming and J lost 4 bases, with 9 bases between them. Germline lookup yields CDR1 SGHAT and CDR2 FQNNGV. The CDR3: CASSLDPGTYGYTF. The CDR3 nucleotides read TGTGCCAGCAGCTTAGACCCGGGGACCTATGGCTACACCTTC.

The chain is built from TRBV2 and TRBJ2-7; D possibly corresponds to TRBD1 (6 bases). Looked up from germline, CDR1 is SNHLY and CDR2 is FYNNEI. Trimming removed 7 bases at V and 2 bases at J, with 15 bases between. The CDR3 consists of 14 residues. The CDR3 region is CASKSGTTTYEQYF. CDR3 nucleotide sequence: TGTGCCAGCAAATCCGGGACAACGACCTACGAGCAGTACTTC.

The chain recombines TRBV29-1 with TRBJ1-5, with D possibly being TRBD1 (6 bases). Trimming removed 5 bases from V and 6 bases from J, with 14 bases in between. Germline V gene sequence: CDR1 SQVTM, CDR2 ANQGSEA. This CDR3 spans 13 amino acids. The CDR3 region is CSVRAGEFQPQHF. In nucleotides, the CDR3 is TGCAGCGTTAGGGCAGGGGAGTTTCAGCCCCAGCATTTT.

This clonotype was found many times. This chain uses TRBV13 with TRBJ2-7; D might be TRBD2 (5 bases). Germline V gene lookup returns CDR1 PRHDT and CDR2 FYEKMQ (reference sequence). V was cut by 4 bases and J by 4 bases, with 14 bases left in between. The CDR3 is 14 residues long. CDR3 amino acids: CASSSAGVKYEQYF. The CDR3 nucleotides are TGTGCCAGCAGCTCCGCCGGGGTAAAGTACGAGCAGTACTTC.

This clonotype came up many times. CDR3 loop: CASRTTGGLTEAFF. The CDR3 DNA follows: TGTGCCAGCAGAACTACAGGGGGACTAACTGAAGCTTTCTTT. This chain connects TRBV12-3 or TRBV12-4 to TRBJ1-1; TRBD1 matches 8 bases. Trimming at V came to 6 bases and at J to 5 bases, leaving 8 bases not matched to a gene. The CDR3 sequence is 14 residues long.

This clonotype occurred a few times. V usage is TRBV6-5 and J usage is TRBJ1-4; D may be TRBD1 (5 bases). V gave up 5 bases and J gave up 6 bases, with 13 bases separating them. The CDR3 extends over 14 amino acids. Germline V gene lookup returns CDR1 MNHEY and CDR2 SVGAGI. The CDR3 region has the DNA TGTGCCAGCAGTCCCCCGGTAGGGGATGAAAAACTGTTTTTT. Encoded protein: CASSPPVGDEKLFF.

The chain combines TRBV10-3 with TRBJ2-5, with 8 bases aligning to TRBD2. The CDR3 has 13 amino acids. V shed 2 bases, J shed 4 bases, and the junction held 0 bases outside the gene matches. CDR1 ENHRY and CDR2 SYGVKD come from the germline V gene. This chain's CDR3 is CAISERGGETQYF. CDR3 in DNA: TGTGCCATCAGTGAGCGGGGGGGAGAGACCCAGTACTTC.

The chain carries TRBV24-1 and TRBJ2-3, with 9 nucleotides matching TRBD2. Losses at the gene ends were 3 bases for V and 5 bases for J; bases not matched to a gene: 8. This CDR3 comprises 16 residues. Germline V gene lookup returns CDR1 KGHDR and CDR2 SFDVKD. This CDR3 reads CATSDEGLAGIDTQYF. CDR3 sequence (DNA): TGTGCCACCAGTGATGAGGGACTAGCCGGTATAGATACGCAGTATTTT.

This clonotype was seen many times. This chain joins TRBV7-6 and TRBJ2-6; maybe TRBD1 (5 bases). This CDR3 has 19 residues. Germline V lookup: CDR1 SGHVS, CDR2 FNYEAQ. Trimming removed 5 bases at V and 4 bases at J, with 24 bases between. The CDR3 DNA follows: TGTGCCAGCAGCGCAGGGTTCAGGGTCTCTCATTTCGGGGCCAACGTCCTGACTTTC. Translating it yields CASSAGFRVSHFGANVLTF. The whole variable domain, filled in from reference TRBV7-6 and TRBJ2-6, reads GAGVSQSPRYKVTKRGQDVALRCDPISGHVSLYWYRQALGQGPEFLTYFNYEAQQDKSGLPNDRFSAERPEGSISTLTIQRTEQRDSAMYRCASSAGFRVSHFGANVLTFGAGSRLTVL.

This clonotype was counted ten times or more. V is TRBV6-2 or TRBV6-3 and J is TRBJ1-2, with D possibly matching TRBD1 (5 bases). The CDR3 is 14 amino acids. V lost 0 bases and J 8 bases, leaving 13 bases between the germline ends. In germline, CDR1 is MNHEY, CDR2 SVGEGT. The CDR3 coding sequence is TGTGCCAGCAGTTACTCACCCACGGGGGACGGCTACACCTTC. It encodes CASSYSPTGDGYTF.

The chain employs TRBV12-3 or TRBV12-4 and TRBJ1-1, with D maybe TRBD1 (5 bases). The V end lost 6 bases, the J end lost 7 bases, and 18 bases lay between the germline ends. This CDR3 has 14 amino acids. CDR3 DNA sequence: TGTGCCAGCAGGGGGGGGAGCGGGGCTAATGAAGCTTTCTTT. Its protein product is CASRGGSGANEAFF.

This clonotype was counted ten times or more. Written as DNA, the CDR3 is TGCAGTGCTAGAAATTTGCTCAATCAGCCCCAGCATTTT. Translation gives CSARNLLNQPQHF. The rearrangement links TRBV20-1 to TRBJ1-5; D not resolved. CDR1 is DFQATT and CDR2 is SNEGSKA in the germline V gene (reference sequence). Trimming took off 2 bases at V and 3 bases at J, with 8 bases between the two ends. CDR3 length equals 13 residues.

There are many counts of this clonotype. This chain links TRBV6-5 with TRBJ1-2, with a weak D call TRBD1 (5 bases). This CDR3 has 14 amino acids. Trimming cost V 2 bases and J 4 bases, with 11 bases left between them. Germline V gene sequence: CDR1 MNHEY, CDR2 SVGAGI. The CDR3 sequence: CASSYTAGIYGYTF. The CDR3 DNA follows: TGTGCCAGCAGTTACACGGCAGGGATCTATGGCTACACCTTC.

This clonotype is judged medium-sized (0.01 to 0.1%). This chain joins TRBV29-1 and TRBJ1-2; 8 bases match TRBD1. The J segment lost 8 bases and the V segment lost 0 bases, leaving 5 bases of the junction unmatched. The CDR3 spans 13 residues. CDR1 and CDR2 from the germline V gene are SQVTM and ANQGSEA. For the CDR3, the DNA is TGCAGCGTTGAAGATGGACAGGGCGGCGGCTACACCTTC. Its protein is CSVEDGQGGGYTF.

This clonotype was observed at least ten times. The V call is TRBV6-6, the J call TRBJ2-5; D possibly corresponds to TRBD2 (6 bases). This CDR3 has 13 amino acids. Trimming took off 5 bases at V and 2 bases at J, with 9 bases between the two ends. CDR1 is MNHNY and CDR2 is SVGAGI in the germline V gene (reference sequence). The CDR3: CASSQTSQETQYF. CDR3 nucleotide sequence: TGTGCCAGCAGTCAGACTAGTCAAGAGACCCAGTACTTC.

This clonotype was counted at least ten times. This chain connects TRBV6-4 to TRBJ2-2, with 8 bases fitting TRBD1. Germline V gene sequence: CDR1 MRHNA, CDR2 SNTAGT. Unmatched junction bases numbered 4, after V lost 2 bases and J lost 2 bases. The CDR3 covers 16 residues. The CDR3 bases are TGTGCCAGCAGTGACAGGGACAGGCCTAACACCGGGGAGCTGTTTTTT. It specifies CASSDRDRPNTGELFF.

The table lists this clonotype with many counts. The genes are TRBV6-1 and TRBJ1-2; D perhaps matches TRBD1 (5 bases). The V end was cut by 6 bases, the J end by 3 bases, with 8 bases between. This CDR3 has 12 amino acids. CDR1 MNHNS and CDR2 SASEGT come from the germline V gene. The CDR3 DNA reads TGTGCCAGCAGCCTGACAGACTATGGCTACACCTTC. Amino acids: CASSLTDYGYTF.

This clonotype showed up many times. The chain uses TRBV12-3 or TRBV12-4 and TRBJ1-5; D remains ambiguous. CDR3 length: 15 amino acids. Between the trimmed V and J ends, which lost 2 bases and 2 bases, there was a span of 10 bases. In DNA, the CDR3 is TGTGCCAGCAGTTTATGGTCGGAGGGCAATCAGCCCCAGCATTTT. Its translation: CASSLWSEGNQPQHF.

The genes are TRBV9 and TRBJ2-7; 10 nucleotides agree with TRBD2. Trimming at V came to 3 bases and at J to 12 bases, leaving 9 bases not matched to a gene. Per the germline V gene, CDR1 is SGDLS and CDR2 is YYNGEE. The CDR3 spans 13 residues. The CDR3 DNA is TGTGCCAGCAGCGCAACTTCTAGCGGGAGCACGTACTTC. Protein sequence: CASSATSSGSTYF.

This clonotype was seen at least ten times. The gene calls are TRBV7-9 and TRBJ2-6; 7 bases agree with TRBD2. Germline CDR1 is SEHNR and CDR2 is FQNEAQ (reference sequence). The CDR3 consists of 18 residues. Unmatched junction bases numbered 8, after V lost 3 bases and J lost 0 bases. The CDR3 DNA sequence: TGTGCCAGCAGCTTGTCCAGCGGGATTCGCTCTGGGGCCAACGTCCTGACTTTC. The encoded protein is CASSLSSGIRSGANVLTF. Together with reference TRBV7-9 and TRBJ2-6, the CDR3 gives the full variable domain: DTGVSQNPRHKITKRGQNVTFRCDPISEHNRLYWYRQTLGQGPEFLTYFQNEAQLEKSRLLSDRFSAERPKGSFSTLEIQRTEQGDSAMYLCASSLSSGIRSGANVLTFGAGSRLTVL.

This sequence joins TRBV10-3 and TRBJ1-2; 7 bases fit TRBD1. Germline assignment: CDR1 ENHRY and CDR2 SYGVKD. The CDR3 totals 16 residues. V shed 4 bases and J 6 bases; nucleotides not matched to a gene: 14. The chain's CDR3 is CAISAGPQGQRDGYTF. In nucleotides, the CDR3 is TGTGCCATCAGTGCGGGGCCACAGGGGCAAAGGGATGGCTACACCTTC.

DNA for the CDR3: TGCAGCGCGGACAGGGAGGGCTATGGCTACACCTTC. Translation: CSADREGYGYTF. This chain links TRBV29-1 with TRBJ1-2; 8 bases are a match to TRBD1. V shed 7 bases, J shed 4 bases, and the junction held 5 bases outside the gene matches. The germline gives CDR1 SQVTM, CDR2 ANQGSEA. The CDR3 loop spans 12 amino acids.